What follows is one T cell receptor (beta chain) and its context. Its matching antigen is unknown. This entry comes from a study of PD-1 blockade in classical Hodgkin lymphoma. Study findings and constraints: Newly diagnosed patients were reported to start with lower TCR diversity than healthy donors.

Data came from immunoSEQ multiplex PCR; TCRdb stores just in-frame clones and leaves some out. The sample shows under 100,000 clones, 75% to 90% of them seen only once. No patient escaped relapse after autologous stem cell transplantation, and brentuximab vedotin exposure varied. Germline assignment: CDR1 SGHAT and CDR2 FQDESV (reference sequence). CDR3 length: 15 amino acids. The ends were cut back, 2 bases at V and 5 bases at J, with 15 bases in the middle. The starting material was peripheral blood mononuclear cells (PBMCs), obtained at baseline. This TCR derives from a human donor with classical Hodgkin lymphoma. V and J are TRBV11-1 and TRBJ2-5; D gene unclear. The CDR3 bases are TGTGCCAGCAGCTTATTTCAAGGCCTTGGGGAGACCCAGTACTTC. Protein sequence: CASSLFQGLGETQYF.